Below, one T cell receptor beta chain is given with its context. Many counts were recorded for this clonotype. What antigen it recognizes has not been identified. No quality values exist for individual bases; no much larger clone is one base distant. The data stem from a study of blood T cells in healthy people across ages (dated by TCRdb to the mid-2010s). In the study overall: In model experiments, roughly one uniquely barcoded TCR beta cDNA molecule per two T cells was captured by template switching. Using the same blood draw, the study looked at two additional independent replicas of 1 million unique cDNA reads for two donors, one aged 18 to 30 and the other aged 80 or older. The donors were split into four age groups: young (average around 15 years), middle-aged (about 40), aged (approximately 60) and long-lived (about 82). To avoid experimental bias, donors of different ages were randomly spread across the sequencing lanes. Using deep sequencing normalized with unique cDNA molecular identifiers, the study measured how TCR beta repertoire diversity changes with age.

The roughly 42 donors, aged about 6 to 95 years, were systemically healthy Caucasian individuals from Russia. Each donor gave ten milliliters of peripheral blood, collected into EDTA-treated Vacutainer tubes. PBMCs were isolated by Ficoll-Paque density-gradient centrifugation, with at least 6.5 million obtained per sample. Trizol reagent was used to extract total RNA from the PBMCs, yielding at least 6 micrograms per sample. The percentages of naive CD45RAhigh/CD27high T cells were determined by flow cytometry on a PBMC aliquot from every donor. Summary of the overall study and its limitations: Compared with the aged group, more naive CD4+ T cells, fewer expanded clones and increased TCR diversity were shown by the long-lived group, suggesting age selection. Since profiling was done on bulk unsorted PBMCs, naive and antigen-experienced compartments could not be conclusively compared. The CMV infection status of donors was not known, potentially confounding age-related changes in expanded clonotypes. Observed TCR beta diversity correlated strongly with the percentage of naive T cells measured by flow cytometry. As age increased, observed TCR beta diversity per million T cells dropped in a roughly linear way, and a significant reduction was already evident by age 40. Estimates of total diversity from one million sequenced T cells were regarded as lower bounds and underestimates.

The CDR3 sequence holds 13 residues, the cysteine and phenylalanine included. Just the 39-base CDR3 DNA is kept, in frame starting at base 1. The junction shows trimming of 3 bases on V and 10 bases on J, plus 15 bases between the germline ends. Based on the germline V gene, the CDR1 and CDR2 sequences are WSHSY and SAAADI. Receptor libraries were prepared by 5' RACE. TCRdb names Illumina HiSeq 2500 as the instrument used. A second PCR of roughly 7 to 11 cycles was performed with a sample-barcoded 5' primer and a J-beta primer mix. Each TCR beta cDNA molecule received a unique molecular identifier from a template-switch 5' adaptor carrying 12 random nucleotides. At least 2.5 million CDR3-containing paired-end reads were obtained from each sample. The Mint cDNA synthesis kit, primed by a TRBC-specific oligonucleotide, was used to synthesize first-strand cDNA from all RNA. All cDNA was treated with uracil-DNA glycosylase and then went through a first 18-cycle PCR with the universal primers M1SS and BC2_uni_R. Regarding the original processing steps: For normalization, 1 million high-quality reads, each with a distinct molecular identifier, were randomly selected from each sample. Reads sharing molecular identifiers were discarded rather than binned into consensus sequences. MiTCR, set to a Q25 quality threshold and the strictest error-elimination algorithm, was used for CDR3 identification, clonotype clustering and error correction. A nonparametric unseen species model with Euler transformation was used to estimate lower-bound total TCR beta diversity. Using fastp trimming at Q25 and MiXCR clonotype assembly, TCRdb reanalyzed the public sequencing data and kept in-frame beta chains. Identical CDR3 protein sequences are pooled into one entry, listed with their most common genes and DNA. The V and J calls reflect TCRdb's pipeline rather than the authors' work. This sample lists about 650,000 distinct CDR3 sequences; 32% were detected once. Approximately 15% of the sample is held by the ten biggest clonotypes.

Material: blood. In this chain, TRBV10-2 is recombined with TRBJ1-1; the D gene cannot be named for sure. The TCR was taken from a woman older than 75 in good health. Donor details come from another sample of the same person, matched by shared clones. The nucleotide sequence reads as follows: TGCGCCAGCAGTGAATCAGGCCCAGGCTCAGCTTTCTTT. The encoded protein is CASSESGPGSAFF.